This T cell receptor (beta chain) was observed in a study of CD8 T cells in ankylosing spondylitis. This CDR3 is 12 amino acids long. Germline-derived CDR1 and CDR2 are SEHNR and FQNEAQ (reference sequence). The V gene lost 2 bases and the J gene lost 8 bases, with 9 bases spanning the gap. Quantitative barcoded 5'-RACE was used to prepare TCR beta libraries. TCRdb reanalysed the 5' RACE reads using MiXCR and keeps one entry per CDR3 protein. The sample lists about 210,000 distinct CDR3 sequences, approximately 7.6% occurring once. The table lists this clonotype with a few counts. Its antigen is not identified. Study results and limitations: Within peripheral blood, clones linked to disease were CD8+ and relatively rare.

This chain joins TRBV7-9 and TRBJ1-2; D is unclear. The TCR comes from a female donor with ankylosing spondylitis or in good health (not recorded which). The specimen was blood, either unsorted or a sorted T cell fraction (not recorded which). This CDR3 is CASSLMVGGYTF. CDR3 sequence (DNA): TGTGCCAGCAGCTTAATGGTGGGCGGCTACACCTTC.